This T cell receptor (beta chain) comes out of a study of T cell repertoires in cytomegalovirus infection. Study background: Indications of both CMV infection and matching HLA type were provided by public TCR beta signatures.

TCRdb analysed the reads with MiXCR anew, one entry per CDR3 protein. This table holds about 160,000 distinct CDR3 sequences, less than 25% found once. This CDR3 has 15 residues. Germline V CDR1 and CDR2: SGHAT, FQNNGV. Study outcomes and limitations: Summed frequency of public TCR beta families distinguished CMV carriers with the relevant HLA. CMV-specific HLA-C-restricted TCR beta clonotypes dominated the ex vivo response.

Notes on this clonotype: Its specificity is not known. The germline gene is not matched at one end of the junction; a read error may be the cause.

The TCR was taken from a human donor in good health (CMV status not recorded). Some clones in this sample may be carry-over from other donors' samples. The J gene is TRBJ1-5, the V gene TRBV11-2; no clear D gene. The sequenced sample was CD8+ T cells from cultured PBMCs, obtained from culture after CMV antigen stimulation. The CDR3 protein is CAISLGAGRNQPQHF. The CDR3 DNA reads TGTGCCATCAGCTTGGGCGCAGGACGTAATCAGCCCCAGCATTTT.